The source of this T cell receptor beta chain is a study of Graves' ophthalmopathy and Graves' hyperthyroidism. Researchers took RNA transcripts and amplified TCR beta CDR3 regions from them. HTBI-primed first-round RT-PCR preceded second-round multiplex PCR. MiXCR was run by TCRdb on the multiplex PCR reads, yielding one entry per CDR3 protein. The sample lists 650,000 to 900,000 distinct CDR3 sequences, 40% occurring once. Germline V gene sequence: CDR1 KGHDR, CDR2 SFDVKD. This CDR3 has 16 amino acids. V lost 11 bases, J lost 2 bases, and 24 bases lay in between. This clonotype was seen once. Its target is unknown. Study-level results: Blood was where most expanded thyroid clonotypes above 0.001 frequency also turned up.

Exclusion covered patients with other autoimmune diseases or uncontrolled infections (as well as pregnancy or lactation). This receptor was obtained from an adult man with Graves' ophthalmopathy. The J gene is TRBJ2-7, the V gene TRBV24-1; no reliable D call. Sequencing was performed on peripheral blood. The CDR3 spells CASQSTPLGPAYEQYF. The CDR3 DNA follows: TGTGCCAGCCAGAGCACCCCGTTAGGGCCGGCCTACGAGCAGTACTTC.